Sequencing of this TCR beta chain was carried out in a study of T cell changes during pregnancy in multiple sclerosis. Here immunoSEQ multiplex PCR was the method, and the copy in TCRdb shows in-frame clones only, minus some. This repertoire shows approximately 41,000 clones, around 93% found once; its top ten account for 7% to 8.5%. From germline, CDR1 is SQVTM and CDR2 ANQGSEA. The CDR3 is 14 amino acids. V was shortened by 6 bases and J by 0 bases, with 15 bases between the two germline ends. This receptor was taken from a female donor with multiple sclerosis, enrolled in a pregnancy study. The source material was CD8+ T cells from peripheral blood mononuclear cells, sampled in the third trimester of pregnancy. This chain connects TRBV29-1 to TRBJ2-7; no reliable D call. CDR3 amino acids: CSVQGGQSSYEQYF. In DNA, the CDR3 is TGCAGCGTCCAAGGTGGGCAGAGCTCCTACGAGCAGTACTTC.